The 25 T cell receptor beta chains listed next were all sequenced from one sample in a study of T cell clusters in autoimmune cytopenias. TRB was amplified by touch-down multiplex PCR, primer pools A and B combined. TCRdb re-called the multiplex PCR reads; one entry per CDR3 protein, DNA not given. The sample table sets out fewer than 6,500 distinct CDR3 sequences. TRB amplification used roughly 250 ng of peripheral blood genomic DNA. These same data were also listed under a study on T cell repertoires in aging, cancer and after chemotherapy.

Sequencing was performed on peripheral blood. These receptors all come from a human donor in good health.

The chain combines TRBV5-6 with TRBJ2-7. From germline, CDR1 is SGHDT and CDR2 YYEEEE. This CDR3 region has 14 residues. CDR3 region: CASSLAGSSYEQYF.

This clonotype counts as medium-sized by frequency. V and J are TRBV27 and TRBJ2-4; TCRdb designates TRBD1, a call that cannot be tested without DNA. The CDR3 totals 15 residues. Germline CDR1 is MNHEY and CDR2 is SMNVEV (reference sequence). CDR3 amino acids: CASSFQDRGKNIQYF.

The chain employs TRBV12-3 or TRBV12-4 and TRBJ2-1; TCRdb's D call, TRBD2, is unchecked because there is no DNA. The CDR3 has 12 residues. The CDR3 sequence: CASSTSSYEQFF.

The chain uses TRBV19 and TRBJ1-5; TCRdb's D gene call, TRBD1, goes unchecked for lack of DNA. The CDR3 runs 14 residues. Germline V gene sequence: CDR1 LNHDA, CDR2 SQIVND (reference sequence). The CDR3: CASSPPQSNQPQHF. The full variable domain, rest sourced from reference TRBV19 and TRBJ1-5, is DGGITQSPKYLFRKEGQNVTLSCEQNLNHDAMYWYRQDPGQGLRLIYYSQIVNDFQKGDIAEGYSVSREKKESFPLTVTSAQKNPTAFYLCASSPPQSNQPQHFGDGTRLSIL.

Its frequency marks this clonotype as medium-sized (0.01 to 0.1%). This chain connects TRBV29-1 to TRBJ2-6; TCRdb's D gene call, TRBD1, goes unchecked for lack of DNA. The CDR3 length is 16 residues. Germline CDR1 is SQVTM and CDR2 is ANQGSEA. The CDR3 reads CSVENRDASGANVLTF.

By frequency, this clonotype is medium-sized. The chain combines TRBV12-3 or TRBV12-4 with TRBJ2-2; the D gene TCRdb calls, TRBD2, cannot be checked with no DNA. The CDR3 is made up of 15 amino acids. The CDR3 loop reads CASNLGASQAGELFF.

The CDR3 here is CATSRDRGQGVGAFF. The V gene is TRBV15, the J gene TRBJ1-1; TCRdb's D call, TRBD1, is unchecked because there is no DNA. The germline gives CDR1 LNHNV, CDR2 YYDKDF (reference sequence). The CDR3 sequence is 15 residues long.

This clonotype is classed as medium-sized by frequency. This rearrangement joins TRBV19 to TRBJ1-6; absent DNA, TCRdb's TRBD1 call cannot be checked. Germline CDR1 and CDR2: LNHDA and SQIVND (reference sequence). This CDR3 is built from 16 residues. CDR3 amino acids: CASSTPTGSDNSPLHF.

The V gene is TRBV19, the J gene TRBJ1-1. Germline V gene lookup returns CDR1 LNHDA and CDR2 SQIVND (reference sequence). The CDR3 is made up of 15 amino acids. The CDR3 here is CASSPSILMNTEAFF.

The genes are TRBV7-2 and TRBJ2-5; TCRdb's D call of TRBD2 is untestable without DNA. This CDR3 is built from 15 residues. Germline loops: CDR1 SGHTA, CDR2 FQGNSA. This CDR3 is CASSPRLAPEETQYF.

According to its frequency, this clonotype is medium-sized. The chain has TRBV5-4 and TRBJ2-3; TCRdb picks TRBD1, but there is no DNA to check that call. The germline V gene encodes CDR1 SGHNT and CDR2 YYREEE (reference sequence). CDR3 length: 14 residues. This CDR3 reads CASSFGIRTDTQYF.

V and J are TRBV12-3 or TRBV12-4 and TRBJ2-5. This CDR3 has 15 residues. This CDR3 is CASSYPGSLQETQYF.

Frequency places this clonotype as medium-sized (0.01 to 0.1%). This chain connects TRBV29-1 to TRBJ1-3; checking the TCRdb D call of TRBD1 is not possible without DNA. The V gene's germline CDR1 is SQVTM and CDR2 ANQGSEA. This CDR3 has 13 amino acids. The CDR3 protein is CSVSGGSGNTIYF.

CDR3 loop: CSAKPTGGYEQYF. The chain links TRBV20-1 to TRBJ2-7; TCRdb's D call of TRBD1 is untestable without DNA. In germline, CDR1 is DFQATT, CDR2 SNEGSKA (reference sequence). The CDR3 is 13 residues long.

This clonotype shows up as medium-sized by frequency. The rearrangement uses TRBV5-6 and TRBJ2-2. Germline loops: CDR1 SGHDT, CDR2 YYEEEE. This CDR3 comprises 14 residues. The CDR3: CASSLEGWVGELFF. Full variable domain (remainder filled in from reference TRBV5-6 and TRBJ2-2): DAGVTQSPTHLIKTRGQQVTLRCSPKSGHDTVSWYQQALGQGPQFIFQYYEEEERQRGNFPDRFSGHQFPNYSSELNVNALLLGDSALYLCASSLEGWVGELFFGEGSRLTVL.

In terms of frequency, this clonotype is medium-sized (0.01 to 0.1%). CDR3 region: CATSRGGGMNYEQYF. The chain is built from TRBV15 and TRBJ2-7; the TCRdb call, TRBD1, lacks DNA for checking. In germline, CDR1 is LNHNV, CDR2 YYDKDF (reference sequence). The CDR3 has 15 residues.

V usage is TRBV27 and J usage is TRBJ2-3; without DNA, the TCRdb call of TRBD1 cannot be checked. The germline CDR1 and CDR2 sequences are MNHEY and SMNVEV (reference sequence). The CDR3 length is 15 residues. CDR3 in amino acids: CASSLTGTDRYTQYF.

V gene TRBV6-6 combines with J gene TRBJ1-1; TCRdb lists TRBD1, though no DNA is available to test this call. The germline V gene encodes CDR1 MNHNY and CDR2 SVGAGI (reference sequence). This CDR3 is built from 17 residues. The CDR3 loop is CASSFPPGQGASTEAFF.

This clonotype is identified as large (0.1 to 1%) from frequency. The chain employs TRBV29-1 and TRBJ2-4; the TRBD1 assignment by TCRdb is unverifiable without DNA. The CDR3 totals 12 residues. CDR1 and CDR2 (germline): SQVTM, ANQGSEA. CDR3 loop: CSVWTGKNIQYF.

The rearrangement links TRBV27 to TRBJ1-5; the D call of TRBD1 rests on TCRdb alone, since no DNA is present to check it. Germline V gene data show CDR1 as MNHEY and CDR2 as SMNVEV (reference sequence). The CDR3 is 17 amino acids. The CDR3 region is CASSLFRRTNSNQPQHF.

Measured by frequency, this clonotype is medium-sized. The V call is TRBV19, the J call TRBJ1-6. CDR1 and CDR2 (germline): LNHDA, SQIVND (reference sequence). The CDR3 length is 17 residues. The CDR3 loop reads CASSPIGYGVNNSPLHF.

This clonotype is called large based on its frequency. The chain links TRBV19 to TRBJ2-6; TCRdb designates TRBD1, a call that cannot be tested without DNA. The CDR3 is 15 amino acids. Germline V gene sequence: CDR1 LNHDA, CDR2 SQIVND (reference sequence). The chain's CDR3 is CASSSRGAGANVLTF.

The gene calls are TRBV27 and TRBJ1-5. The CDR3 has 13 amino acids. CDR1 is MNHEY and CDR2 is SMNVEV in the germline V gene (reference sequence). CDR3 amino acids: CASSTWSNQPQHF.

The CDR3 sequence is CASSLEQGGDTGELFF. V is TRBV5-1 and J is TRBJ2-2; TCRdb's assignment of TRBD1 cannot be checked, as there is no DNA. The CDR3 consists of 16 residues. Looked up from germline, CDR1 is SGHRS and CDR2 is YFSETQ.

CDR3: CASSLSGGGNEQFF. The chain combines TRBV27 with TRBJ2-1; TCRdb calls TRBD2, which cannot be checked without DNA. CDR1 and CDR2 from the germline V gene are MNHEY and SMNVEV (reference sequence). This CDR3 comprises 14 residues.